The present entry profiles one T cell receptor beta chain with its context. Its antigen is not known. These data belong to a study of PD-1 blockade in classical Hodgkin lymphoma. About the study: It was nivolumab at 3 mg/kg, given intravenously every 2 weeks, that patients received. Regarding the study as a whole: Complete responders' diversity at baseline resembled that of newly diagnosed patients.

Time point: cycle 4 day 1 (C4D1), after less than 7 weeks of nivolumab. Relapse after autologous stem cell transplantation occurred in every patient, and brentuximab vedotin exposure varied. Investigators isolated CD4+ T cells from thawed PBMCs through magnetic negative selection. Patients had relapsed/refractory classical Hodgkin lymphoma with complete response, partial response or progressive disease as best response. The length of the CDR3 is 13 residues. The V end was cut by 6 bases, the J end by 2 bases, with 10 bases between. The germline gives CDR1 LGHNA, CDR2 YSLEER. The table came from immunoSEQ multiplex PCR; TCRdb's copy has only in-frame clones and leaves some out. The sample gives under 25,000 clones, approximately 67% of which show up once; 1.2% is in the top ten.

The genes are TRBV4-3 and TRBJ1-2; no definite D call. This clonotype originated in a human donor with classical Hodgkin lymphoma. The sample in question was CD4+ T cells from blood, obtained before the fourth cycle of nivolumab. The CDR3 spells CASRKGQNYGYTF. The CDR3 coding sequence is TGCGCCAGCAGGAAAGGTCAGAACTATGGCTACACCTTC.